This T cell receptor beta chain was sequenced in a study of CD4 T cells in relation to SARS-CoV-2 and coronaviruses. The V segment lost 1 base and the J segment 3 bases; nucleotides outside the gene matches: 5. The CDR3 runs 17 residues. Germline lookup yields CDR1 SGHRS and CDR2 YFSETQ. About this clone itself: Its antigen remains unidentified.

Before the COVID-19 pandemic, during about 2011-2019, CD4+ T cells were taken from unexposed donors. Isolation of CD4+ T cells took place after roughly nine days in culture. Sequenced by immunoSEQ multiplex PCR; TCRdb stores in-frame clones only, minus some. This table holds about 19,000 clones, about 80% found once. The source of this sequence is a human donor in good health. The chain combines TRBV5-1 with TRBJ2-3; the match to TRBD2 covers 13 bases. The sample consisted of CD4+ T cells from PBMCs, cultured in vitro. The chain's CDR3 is CASSLRGLAGVTDTQYF. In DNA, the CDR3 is TGCGCCAGCAGCTTGAGAGGACTAGCGGGAGTGACAGATACGCAGTATTTT.